The present T cell receptor beta chain was sequenced within a study of blood T cell repertoires in COVID-19. About the research overall: Material from acute and convalescent COVID-19 was sourced from the United States, Italy and Spain. From T cells, B-cell-depleted T cells, or PBMCs came the material, which was cDNA or gDNA.

This clone has only a few counts. In the authors' workflow: Amplification from reference gene primers served as the basis for estimated nucleated cell counts. Method: immunoSEQ multiplex PCR; TCRdb's copy keeps in-frame clones and lacks some. That table furnishes V, J and clone size, whereas the DNA furnished D and trimming. The table lists 9,500 to 15,000 clones, approximately 82% of them singletons. Sequencing was performed on peripheral blood. The origin of this receptor is a human donor in a cohort sampled during active COVID-19.

The CDR3 region is CASSSLFTGPNYGYTF. In nucleotides, the CDR3 is TGTGCCAGCAGTTCCCTTTTTACAGGTCCTAACTATGGCTACACCTTC. The V call is TRBV27, the J call TRBJ1-2, with a tentative D call TRBD1 (5 bases). Per germline, CDR1 MNHEY and CDR2 SMNVEV (reference sequence). V was trimmed by 4 bases and J by 0 bases, leaving 15 bases between them. The CDR3 spans 16 residues.